The 5 T cell receptor beta chains in this list originate from one sample, sequenced in a study of beta chain features in type 1 diabetes. Expressed TCRB transcripts were sequenced, since all the RNA that had been isolated was reverse transcribed. Method: immunoSEQ multiplex PCR; TCRdb's copy keeps in-frame clones and lacks some. The sample carries hundreds of thousands of clones, less than 20% recorded once. The source material was naive CD4+ T cells from blood. These receptor sequences come from a man aged 18-30 years in good health.

The chain links TRBV27 to TRBJ2-5; weak D call: TRBD2 (5 bases). The CDR3 extends over 15 amino acids. V was shortened by 3 bases and J by 5 bases, with 16 bases between the two germline ends. The germline V gene encodes CDR1 MNHEY and CDR2 SMNVEV (reference sequence). In DNA form, the CDR3 reads TGTGCCAGCAGTTTGAGCGGAAAGAGTAGGGAGACCCAGTACTTC. It yields the protein CASSLSGKSRETQYF.

This clone was seen only a few times. The rearrangement links TRBV5-1 to TRBJ2-2; the D gene is possibly TRBD2 (5 bases). Between the trimmed V and J ends, which lost 4 bases and 4 bases, there was a span of 11 bases. Germline lookup yields CDR1 SGHRS and CDR2 YFSETQ. This CDR3 spans 14 amino acids. CDR3 protein: CASSAISVTGELFF. The CDR3, as DNA: TGCGCCAGCAGCGCAATTAGCGTCACCGGGGAGCTGTTTTTT.

This clone came up a few times. The sample holds other DNA sequences that translate to the same CDR3. The rearrangement joins TRBV5-1 to TRBJ2-5; 9 nucleotides line up with TRBD2. The CDR3 has 16 residues. Germline-derived CDR1 and CDR2 are SGHRS and YFSETQ. V lost 5 bases and J lost 2; bases outside the gene matches: 10. In nucleotides, the CDR3 is TGCGCCAGCAGTCGATCGACTAGCGGAGCACAAGAGACCCAGTACTTC. Translated: CASSRSTSGAQETQYF.

This clone has only a few counts. Other nucleotide sequences in the sample specify the same CDR3. The J gene is TRBJ2-2, the V gene TRBV7-9; D remains ambiguous. CDR3 length equals 14 residues. The ends were cut back, 1 base at V and 1 base at J, with 4 bases in the middle. From germline, CDR1 is SEHNR and CDR2 FQNEAQ (reference sequence). CDR3 coding DNA: TGTGCCAGCAGCTTAGAAGTGAACACCGGGGAGCTGTTTTTT. Translating it yields CASSLEVNTGELFF.

The chain carries TRBV18 and TRBJ1-1; no firm D call. The CDR3 consists of 15 residues. Germline V lookup: CDR1 KGHSH, CDR2 LQKENI. Trimming pared 4 bases from V and 0 bases from J, leaving 12 bases between. The CDR3 is CASSQSEGMNTEAFF. CDR3 sequence (DNA): TGTGCCAGCTCACAATCGGAAGGGATGAACACTGAAGCTTTCTTT.